These T cell receptor beta chains were read from a single sample in a study of blood T cell repertoires in COVID-19. Sequencing was performed with immunoSEQ multiplex PCR; in TCRdb, only in-frame clones are kept and a portion is missing. The data show about 240,000 clones, with 86% seen just once and less than 8% held by the top ten. Sequences were obtained from peripheral blood. These receptors all stem from a man aged 55 to 69 with acute or convalescent COVID-19. Both conserved end residues are part of each CDR3. The order of the fields is D gene, CDR3 length, J gene, V gene, clone size, CDR3 protein, CDR3 DNA. A D gene is named only where the DNA matches it firmly. Part of the rows lack a size; the others show once, few, many or a class for expanded clones.

TRBD1	15	TRBJ1-3	TRBV7-6	NA	CASSSPTGGGNTIYF	TGTGCCAGCAGCTCCCCAACAGGGGGTGGAAACACCATATATTTT
NA	15	TRBJ2-5	TRBV5-1	few	CASSRSSNFQETQYF	TGCGCCAGCAGTCGGTCTAGCAACTTCCAAGAGACCCAGTACTTC
NA	14	TRBJ2-3	TRBV11-2	NA	CASSSGRETDTQYF	TGTGCCAGCAGCTCGGGGCGGGAAACAGATACGCAGTATTTT
TRBD2	17	TRBJ2-7	TRBV11-3	NA	CASNRRVAGAHSYEQYF	TGTGCCAGCAACAGGCGGGTTGCGGGAGCTCACTCCTACGAGCAGTACTTC
NA	15	TRBJ2-5	TRBV18	NA	CASSPAGTFQETQYF	TGTGCCAGCTCACCTGCCGGGACATTCCAAGAGACCCAGTACTTC
NA	16	TRBJ2-3	TRBV5-1	NA	CASSLEPRASTDTQYF	TGCGCCAGCAGCTTGGAGCCCAGGGCAAGCACAGATACGCAGTATTTT
NA	14	TRBJ1-2	TRBV30	NA	CAWSVQIAAGGYTF	TGTGCCTGGAGTGTACAAATAGCGGCGGGTGGCTACACCTTC
NA	11	TRBJ1-2	TRBV6-5	NA	CASSLGGRYTF	TGTGCCAGCAGCCTTGGTGGGAGGTACACCTTC
TRBD1	15	TRBJ1-4	TRBV28	NA	CASSVFGTGTEKLFF	TGTGCCAGCAGTGTGTTCGGGACAGGGACTGAAAAACTGTTTTTT
TRBD1	17	TRBJ2-2	TRBV19	NA	CASSPLDGQDGPGELFF	TGTGCCAGTAGTCCCCTCGACGGACAGGACGGTCCCGGGGAGCTGTTTTTT
NA	16	TRBJ2-4	TRBV4-3	NA	CASSQDRQTRGSIQYF	TGCGCCAGCAGCCAAGATCGGCAGACACGGGGGAGCATTCAGTACTTC
TRBD2	15	TRBJ2-7	TRBV3-1/TRBV3-2	NA	CASSQTSGYPYEQYF	TGTGCCAGCAGCCAAACTAGCGGATACCCCTACGAGCAGTACTTC